Listed here are 18 T cell receptor beta chains from one sample, sequenced in a study of long-term antiretroviral therapy in people with HIV. The authors ran the immunoSEQ assay, v3.0, at survey level. Profiled with immunoSEQ multiplex PCR; TCRdb holds only in-frame clones, not every one. Here the sample spans over 25,000 clones, 70% to 90% being singletons. Specimen: unsorted PBMCs, collected 3 years after starting antiretroviral therapy. Receptor source: a man aged 35-49 years with HIV.

This clone was detected once. The chain combines TRBV11-2 with TRBJ2-7, with 11 bases matching TRBD1. This CDR3 region has 15 residues. Looked up from germline, CDR1 is SGHAT and CDR2 is FQNNGV. The J segment lost 2 bases and the V segment lost 1 base, leaving 1 base of the junction unmatched. DNA for the CDR3: TGTGCCAGCAGCTTAGGGGACAGGGGGGCCTACGAGCAGTACTTC. Translated, it gives CASSLGDRGAYEQYF. Drawing the rest from reference TRBV11-2 and TRBJ2-7, the complete variable domain is EAGVAQSPRYKIIEKRQSVAFWCNPISGHATLYWYQQILGQGPKLLIQFQNNGVVDDSQLPKDRFSAERLKGVDSTLKIQPAKLEDSAVYLCASSLGDRGAYEQYFGPGTRLTVT.

The chain carries TRBV29-1 and TRBJ2-7; TRBD2 matches at 14 bases. The CDR3 totals 13 residues. In germline, CDR1 is SQVTM, CDR2 ANQGSEA. Losses at the gene ends were 7 bases for V and 3 bases for J; bases not matched to a gene: 2. Here the CDR3 reads CSAGTSGSYEQYF. CDR3 sequence (DNA): TGCAGCGCTGGGACTAGCGGGAGCTACGAGCAGTACTTC.

The V gene is TRBV5-4, the J gene TRBJ2-1; 8 bases are a match to TRBD2. CDR1 is SGHNT, CDR2 YYREEE, per germline (reference sequence). The CDR3 spans 17 residues. After removal of 4 bases from V and 6 bases from J, the junction contained 15 bases not matched to a gene. The CDR3 region has the DNA TGTGCCAGCAGCACATCGAAACCCGGGACTAGGACCAATGAGCAGTTCTTC. Encoded protein: CASSTSKPGTRTNEQFF.

The V and J genes are TRBV4-3 and TRBJ1-1, with unresolved D. The germline V and J ends were trimmed by 0 bases and 1 base, with 6 bases remaining between them. This CDR3 region has 14 residues. Germline lookup yields CDR1 LGHNA and CDR2 YSLEER. For the CDR3, the DNA is TGCGCCAGCAGCCAAGATGAGGGGAACACTGAAGCTTTCTTT. Its protein product is CASSQDEGNTEAFF.

The V and J genes are TRBV28 and TRBJ1-2; D unclear. This CDR3 has 13 residues. Germline CDR1 is MDHEN and CDR2 is SYDVKM. Trimming cost V 1 base and J 7 bases, with 10 bases left between them. This CDR3 reads CASSLSSPSGYTF. The CDR3 DNA sequence: TGTGCCAGCAGTTTATCTTCTCCAAGTGGCTACACCTTC.

The genes are TRBV25-1 and TRBJ2-4, with a weak D call TRBD2 (7 bases). CDR1 MGHDK and CDR2 SYGVNS come from the germline V gene. Trimming stripped 4 bases from V and 7 bases from J, with 11 bases between. CDR3 length: 13 residues. Written as DNA, the CDR3 is TGTGCCAGCAGTGGGGGGGGGCCGAACATTCAGTACTTC. Translation: CASSGGGPNIQYF.

The chain couples TRBV6-5 to TRBJ1-1, with a tentative D call TRBD1 (6 bases). The germline CDR1 and CDR2 sequences are MNHEY and SVGAGI. CDR3 length: 13 amino acids. Trimming removed 0 bases from V and 7 bases from J, with 9 bases in between. The CDR3 DNA reads TGTGCCAGCAGTTACTCGGGGACAAGTGAAGCTTTCTTT. Translation: CASSYSGTSEAFF.

In this sample, this clone turned up once. The V and J genes are TRBV19 and TRBJ2-4; tentatively, D is TRBD2 (6 bases). This CDR3 comprises 15 residues. V shed 1 base and J shed 4 bases, with 11 bases lying between them. The germline V gene has CDR1 LNHDA and CDR2 SQIVND (reference sequence). In DNA, the CDR3 is TGTGCCAGTAGTATAGGACAGACTAGTAAAAACATTCAGTACTTC. Its protein product is CASSIGQTSKNIQYF.

This chain links TRBV2 with TRBJ1-2; 10 positions agree with TRBD1. V lost 3 bases to trimming and J lost 7 bases; unmatched junction nucleotides: 5. Germline assignment: CDR1 SNHLY and CDR2 FYNNEI. This CDR3 contains 14 residues. The CDR3 here is CASSEPGTGVGYTF. CDR3 in DNA: TGTGCCAGCAGTGAGCCCGGGACAGGGGTTGGCTACACCTTC.

The rearrangement links TRBV2 to TRBJ1-3; D might be TRBD1 (5 bases). Deletions cut 6 bases from V and 7 bases from J, with 16 bases between. CDR1 and CDR2 (germline): SNHLY, FYNNEI. The CDR3 runs to 14 residues. The chain's CDR3 is CASRPDSGGNTIYF. As DNA, the CDR3 is TGTGCCAGCAGACCCGACTCCGGGGGGAACACCATATATTTT.

The chain recombines TRBV7-8 with TRBJ2-7, with D possibly TRBD2 on 6 matching bases. The V end lost 1 base, the J end lost 6 bases, and 13 bases lay between the germline ends. The CDR3 extends over 14 amino acids. Looked up from germline, CDR1 is SGHVS and CDR2 is FQNEAQ. CDR3 residues: CASSLDGSLSEQYF. DNA for the CDR3: TGTGCCAGCAGCTTAGACGGGAGCCTCTCCGAGCAGTACTTC.

The chain is built from TRBV27 and TRBJ1-2; no reliable D call. Germline assignment: CDR1 MNHEY and CDR2 SMNVEV (reference sequence). Trimming removed 5 bases from V and 6 bases from J, with 13 bases in between. The CDR3 loop spans 13 amino acids. The CDR3 region is CASSPQAADGYTF. The DNA of the CDR3 is TGTGCCAGCAGTCCTCAGGCAGCAGATGGCTACACCTTC.

J is TRBJ2-2 and V is TRBV7-2; D uncertain. CDR3 length: 13 residues. Germline V lookup: CDR1 SGHTA, CDR2 FQGNSA. Deletions cut 3 bases from V and 6 bases from J, with 8 bases between. DNA for the CDR3: TGTGCCAGCAGCTTGTTGGCGGCCGGGGAGCTGTTTTTT. Residues: CASSLLAAGELFF.

The rearrangement links TRBV4-2 to TRBJ1-1, with D hard to call. CDR3 length: 14 residues. The germline CDR1 and CDR2 sequences are LGHNA and YNFKEQ. V was trimmed by 1 base and J by 4 bases, leaving 10 bases between them. The CDR3 bases are TGTGCCAGCAGCCAAGTCTTTGGGGTCACTGAAGCTTTCTTT. It codes for CASSQVFGVTEAFF.

This clone was detected a few times. The chain joins TRBV19 to TRBJ2-2; D remains unclear. Trimming removed 5 bases from V and 5 bases from J, with 9 bases in between. The germline gives CDR1 LNHDA, CDR2 SQIVND (reference sequence). The CDR3 totals 13 residues. The CDR3 DNA reads as TGTGCCAGTAGTCCAGGCAGAACCGGGGAGCTGTTTTTT. This codes for CASSPGRTGELFF.

The chain combines TRBV11-1 with TRBJ2-1, with no clear D. The CDR3 is made up of 15 amino acids. Trimming pared 0 bases from V and 0 bases from J, leaving 6 bases between. Germline V gene lookup returns CDR1 SGHAT and CDR2 FQDESV (reference sequence). DNA of the CDR3: TGTGCCAGCAGCTTAGCGTCCAGCTCCTACAATGAGCAGTTCTTC. Amino acids: CASSLASSSYNEQFF. Looking up the rest from reference TRBV11-1 and TRBJ2-1 gives the full variable domain: EAEVAQSPRYKITEKSQAVAFWCDPISGHATLYWYRQILGQGPELLVQFQDESVVDDSQLPKDRFSAERLKGVDSTLKIQPAELGDSAMYLCASSLASSSYNEQFFGPGTRLTVL.

This chain connects TRBV6-5 to TRBJ1-1, with D hard to call. The ends were cut back, 0 bases at V and 6 bases at J, with 14 bases in the middle. The CDR3 is 15 amino acids. Germline CDR1 reads MNHEY; CDR2 reads SVGAGI. The CDR3 is CASSYSIGPGPEAFF. CDR3 coding DNA: TGTGCCAGCAGTTACTCGATAGGTCCCGGGCCTGAAGCTTTCTTT.

V is TRBV5-6 and J is TRBJ1-5; D remains ambiguous. This CDR3 contains 15 residues. Between the trimmed V and J ends, which lost 0 bases and 5 bases, there was a span of 12 bases. CDR1 and CDR2 from the germline V gene are SGHDT and YYEEEE. The CDR3 nucleotides read TGTGCCAGCAGCTTGGGAGTTCCGGGGTATCAGCCCCAGCATTTT. It codes for CASSLGVPGYQPQHF.